These T cell receptor beta chains were read from a single sample in a study of blood T cell repertoires in COVID-19. Data came from immunoSEQ multiplex PCR; TCRdb stores just in-frame clones and leaves some out. This table has some 210,000 clones, 84% appearing once. Material for sequencing was peripheral blood. All receptors derive from a woman between 45 and 60 years old with active or convalescent COVID-19. CDR3s include the opening cysteine and the closing phenylalanine or tryptophan. A D gene is named only where the DNA matches it firmly. Part of the rows lack a size; the others show once, few, many or a class for expanded clones.

J: TRBJ1-2; size: NA; D: TRBD1; V: TRBV24-1; CDR3: CATSAPGTGGIGGYTF; DNA: TGTGCCACCAGTGCCCCCGGGACAGGGGGAATCGGTGGCTACACCTTC
J: TRBJ2-7; size: NA; D: NA; V: TRBV28; CDR3: CASSLGASGYEQYF; DNA: TGTGCCAGCAGTTTGGGGGCCTCGGGCTACGAGCAGTACTTC
J: TRBJ1-5; size: NA; D: TRBD1; V: TRBV5-5; CDR3: CASSLTGAWSQPQHF; DNA: TGTGCCAGCAGCCTTACAGGGGCTTGGAGTCAGCCCCAGCATTTT
J: TRBJ2-2; size: NA; D: TRBD1; V: TRBV19; CDR3: CASSIKGQGTGELFF; DNA: TGTGCCAGTAGTATAAAGGGACAGGGAACCGGGGAGCTGTTTTTT
J: TRBJ2-2; size: NA; D: TRBD1; V: TRBV5-6; CDR3: CASSWDRGSPGELFF; DNA: TGTGCCAGCAGCTGGGACAGGGGGTCCCCCGGGGAGCTGTTTTTT
J: TRBJ2-7; size: NA; D: TRBD2; V: TRBV30; CDR3: CAWSGGSGSYEQYF; DNA: TGTGCCTGGAGTGGGGGTAGCGGGAGCTACGAGCAGTACTTC
J: TRBJ2-2; size: NA; D: TRBD1; V: TRBV6-6; CDR3: CASRLTGVGSTGELFF; DNA: TGTGCCAGCAGACTCACAGGGGTTGGGAGCACCGGGGAGCTGTTTTTT
J: TRBJ1-5; size: few; D: NA; V: TRBV12-3/TRBV12-4; CDR3: CASSFSGAQPQHF; DNA: TGTGCCAGCAGTTTCTCAGGGGCTCAGCCCCAGCATTTT
J: TRBJ2-3; size: NA; D: NA; V: TRBV5-6; CDR3: CASSSTSTDTQYF; DNA: TGTGCCAGCAGCTCAACAAGCACAGATACGCAGTATTTT
J: TRBJ1-1; size: NA; D: NA; V: TRBV7-3; CDR3: CASSPSGLTEAFF; DNA: TGTGCCAGCAGCCCTAGTGGGTTGACTGAAGCTTTCTTT
J: TRBJ2-2; size: NA; D: TRBD2; V: TRBV19; CDR3: CASSIRAGASGELFF; DNA: TGTGCCAGTAGTATCCGAGCGGGGGCGTCCGGGGAGCTGTTTTTT
J: TRBJ2-1; size: few; D: TRBD2; V: TRBV10-3; CDR3: CAISEFPGLADNEQFF; DNA: TGTGCCATCAGTGAGTTTCCGGGACTAGCGGACAATGAGCAGTTCTTC
J: TRBJ1-2; size: NA; D: NA; V: TRBV5-6; CDR3: CASSLGRHNYGYTF; DNA: TGTGCCAGCAGCTTGGGTAGACATAACTATGGCTACACCTTC
J: TRBJ1-5; size: NA; D: TRBD1; V: TRBV5-1; CDR3: CASSFGQDSNQPQHF; DNA: TGCGCCAGCAGCTTCGGACAGGACAGCAATCAGCCCCAGCATTTT
J: TRBJ2-2; size: NA; D: NA; V: TRBV4-1; CDR3: CASSQERVRGTGELFF; DNA: TGCGCCAGCAGCCAAGAGAGGGTGAGAGGCACCGGGGAGCTGTTTTTT
J: TRBJ2-1; size: NA; D: TRBD2; V: TRBV27; CDR3: CASRLSGRALGEQFF; DNA: TGTGCCAGCAGGTTAAGCGGGAGGGCCTTGGGTGAGCAGTTCTTC
J: TRBJ2-5; size: NA; D: TRBD1; V: TRBV6-5; CDR3: CASRPGQAEETQYF; DNA: TGTGCCAGCAGGCCGGGACAGGCGGAAGAGACCCAGTACTTC
J: TRBJ1-3; size: NA; D: NA; V: TRBV4-2; CDR3: CASSQDPGPYSGNTIYF; DNA: TGTGCCAGCAGCCAAGACCCAGGCCCGTACTCTGGAAACACCATATATTTT
J: TRBJ1-5; size: few; D: TRBD1; V: TRBV24-1; CDR3: CAIGQGQGSNQPQHF; DNA: TGTGCGATCGGACAGGGCCAAGGGAGCAATCAGCCCCAGCATTTT
J: TRBJ1-1; size: NA; D: NA; V: TRBV18; CDR3: CASSASGQGTEAFF; DNA: TGTGCCAGCTCAGCAAGCGGGCAGGGCACTGAAGCTTTCTTT
J: TRBJ1-3; size: NA; D: NA; V: TRBV5-1; CDR3: CASRETVSGNTIYF; DNA: TGCGCCAGCAGAGAGACAGTCTCTGGAAACACCATATATTTT
J: TRBJ1-5; size: NA; D: TRBD1; V: TRBV28; CDR3: CASRNQGAGNQPQHF; DNA: TGTGCCAGCAGGAATCAGGGGGCTGGCAATCAGCCCCAGCATTTT
J: TRBJ1-4; size: NA; D: NA; V: TRBV19; CDR3: CASTPRTLLNGKLFF; DNA: TGTGCCAGTACCCCGAGGACACTCCTGAATGGAAAACTGTTTTTT
J: TRBJ2-3; size: NA; D: TRBD2; V: TRBV7-9; CDR3: CASSRLAGTDTQYF; DNA: TGTGCCAGCAGCAGACTAGCGGGCACAGATACGCAGTATTTT
J: TRBJ2-4; size: NA; D: TRBD2; V: TRBV5-4; CDR3: CASSSGLAAKNIQYF; DNA: TGTGCCAGCAGCTCGGGACTAGCGGCCAAAAACATTCAGTACTTC
J: TRBJ1-2; size: once; D: TRBD1; V: TRBV11-2; CDR3: CASSRGQGNYGYTF; DNA: TGTGCCAGCAGCCGCGGACAGGGGAACTATGGCTACACCTTC
J: TRBJ2-1; size: NA; D: TRBD2; V: TRBV19; CDR3: CASSPRGSGSAYNEQFF; DNA: TGTGCCAGTAGCCCTCGGGGTAGCGGGAGCGCCTACAATGAGCAGTTCTTC
J: TRBJ2-2; size: NA; D: TRBD1; V: TRBV14; CDR3: CASSPLLGQGNTGELFF; DNA: TGTGCCAGCAGCCCCCTTCTTGGACAGGGAAACACCGGGGAGCTGTTTTTT
J: TRBJ1-2; size: NA; D: NA; V: TRBV24-1; CDR3: CATSDSVGYGYTF; DNA: TGTGCCACCAGTGATTCCGTCGGGTACGGCTACACCTTC
J: TRBJ2-2; size: NA; D: TRBD2; V: TRBV2; CDR3: CASCRAGVTGELFF; DNA: TGTGCCAGCTGCCGTGCGGGAGTCACCGGGGAGCTGTTTTTT
J: TRBJ1-1; size: NA; D: TRBD1; V: TRBV12-3/TRBV12-4; CDR3: CASRGQYTEAFF; DNA: TGTGCCAGCAGGGGACAGTACACTGAAGCTTTCTTT
J: TRBJ2-1; size: NA; D: TRBD2; V: TRBV5-4; CDR3: CASTGSGKYNEQFF; DNA: TGTGCCAGCACGGGGAGCGGGAAATACAATGAGCAGTTCTTC
J: TRBJ2-1; size: NA; D: TRBD2; V: TRBV19; CDR3: CASTRGGRPLYNEQFF; DNA: TGTGCCAGTACCCGGGGGGGGCGACCCCTCTACAATGAGCAGTTCTTC
J: TRBJ2-6; size: NA; D: NA; V: TRBV7-3; CDR3: CASSFQGSGANVLTF; DNA: TGTGCCAGCAGCTTCCAGGGGTCTGGGGCCAACGTCCTGACTTTC
J: TRBJ2-1; size: NA; D: NA; V: TRBV28; CDR3: CASSSPGLTYNEQFF; DNA: TGTGCCAGCAGTTCACCGGGACTCACCTACAATGAGCAGTTCTTC
J: TRBJ1-1; size: once; D: TRBD1; V: TRBV7-9; CDR3: CASSRGQGQAFF; DNA: TGTGCCAGCAGCCGAGGACAGGGTCAAGCTTTCTTT
J: TRBJ2-7; size: NA; D: TRBD2; V: TRBV11-2; CDR3: CASSSGLAAYEQYF; DNA: TGTGCCAGCAGCTCGGGACTAGCTGCCTACGAGCAGTACTTC
J: TRBJ1-1; size: NA; D: NA; V: TRBV3-1/TRBV3-2; CDR3: CASRDRLAEAFF; DNA: TGTGCCAGCAGAGACAGACTAGCTGAAGCTTTCTTT
J: TRBJ2-1; size: NA; D: TRBD2; V: TRBV4-1; CDR3: CASSQVSGSYNEQFF; DNA: TGCGCCAGCAGCCAAGTTAGCGGGTCTTACAATGAGCAGTTCTTC
J: TRBJ1-2; size: NA; D: NA; V: TRBV5-6; CDR3: CASAPGDPYGYTF; DNA: TGTGCCAGTGCCCCGGGGGACCCCTATGGCTACACCTTC
J: TRBJ1-3; size: NA; D: NA; V: TRBV5-1; CDR3: CASSLAFSSGNTIYF; DNA: TGCGCCAGCAGCTTGGCCTTCAGCTCTGGAAACACCATATATTTT
J: TRBJ2-3; size: NA; D: TRBD2; V: TRBV23-1; CDR3: CASSQSGKDTDTQYF; DNA: TGCGCCAGCAGTCAGAGCGGGAAAGACACAGATACGCAGTATTTT
J: TRBJ1-3; size: NA; D: TRBD1; V: TRBV4-1; CDR3: CASSQGSARGSGNTIYF; DNA: TGCGCCAGCAGCCAAGGGTCGGCCAGGGGGTCTGGAAACACCATATATTTT